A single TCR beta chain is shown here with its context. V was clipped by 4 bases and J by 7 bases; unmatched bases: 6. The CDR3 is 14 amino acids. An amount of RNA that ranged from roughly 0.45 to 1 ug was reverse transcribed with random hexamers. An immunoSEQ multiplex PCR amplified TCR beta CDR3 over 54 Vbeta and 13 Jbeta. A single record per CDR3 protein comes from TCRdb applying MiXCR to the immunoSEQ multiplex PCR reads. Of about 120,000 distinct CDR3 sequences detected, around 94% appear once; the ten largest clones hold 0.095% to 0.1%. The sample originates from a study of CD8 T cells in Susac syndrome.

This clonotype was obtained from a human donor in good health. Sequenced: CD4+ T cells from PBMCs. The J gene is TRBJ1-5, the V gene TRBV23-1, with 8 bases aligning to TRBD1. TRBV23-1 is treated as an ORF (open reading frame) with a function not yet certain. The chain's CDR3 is CASSRPGGGQPQHF. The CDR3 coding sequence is TGCGCCAGCAGTCGCCCAGGGGGCGGGCAGCCCCAGCATTTT.